These 20 T cell receptor beta chains were sequenced from one sample in a study of control samples from healthy donors and cancer patients. The data were produced by immunoSEQ multiplex PCR, yet TCRdb's version contains in-frame clones alone and is incomplete. The table has around 130,000 clones, approximately 87% seen once; the top ten hold around an eighth. The material sequenced was blood. These receptors were taken from a man under 40 in good health.

The V gene is TRBV25-1, the J gene TRBJ2-7, with D tentatively TRBD1 (5 bases). Germline assignment: CDR1 MGHDK and CDR2 SYGVNS. The length of the CDR3 is 15 residues. Between the trimmed V and J ends, which lost 0 bases and 6 bases, there was a span of 15 bases. CDR3 bases: TGTGCCAGCAGTGAATATGGGGCAGCTCGAGGCGAGCAGTACTTC. It translates to CASSEYGAARGEQYF.

This sequence joins TRBV12-5 and TRBJ2-7; the D is unclear. The ends were cut back, 6 bases at V and 3 bases at J, with 6 bases in the middle. CDR3 size: 11 residues. CDR1 LGHNT and CDR2 FRNRAP come from the germline V gene. CDR3 nucleotides: TGTGCTAGTGGGCGAAGCTACGAGCAGTACTTC. Protein product: CASGRSYEQYF.

The chain has TRBV3-1 (or the pseudogene TRBV3-2) and TRBJ2-2; 8 nucleotides match TRBD2. Germline CDR1 reads LGHDT; CDR2 reads YNNKEL (reference sequence). V was clipped by 0 bases and J by 0 bases; unmatched bases: 9. The CDR3 consists of 19 residues. The CDR3, as DNA: TGTGCCAGCAGCCAAGAGGGAGGGCGGGGGGCCGCGAACACCGGGGAGCTGTTTTTT. Translation gives CASSQEGGRGAANTGELFF.

The chain joins TRBV7-9 to TRBJ2-7; D gene uncertain. The CDR3 sequence is 14 residues long. V dropped 0 bases and J dropped 3 bases, with 9 bases sitting between them. CDR1 and CDR2 (germline): SEHNR, FQNEAQ (reference sequence). CDR3 bases: TGTGCCAGCAGCTTAGCGCTGGGCCGCTACGAGCAGTACTTC. Translation: CASSLALGRYEQYF.

The V and J genes are TRBV4-2 and TRBJ1-1; 7 bases fit TRBD1. Germline V lookup: CDR1 LGHNA, CDR2 YNFKEQ. The junction had 7 bases not matched to a gene; V was cut back by 4 bases and J by 2 bases. The CDR3 is made up of 15 amino acids. The CDR3 DNA reads as TGTGCCAGCAGCCGCATCGACAGGGACAACACTGAAGCTTTCTTT. Its translation: CASSRIDRDNTEAFF.

Remarks on this clone: One end of the junction fails to match germline, which may point to a read error. This chain connects TRBV6-1 to TRBJ1-3, with D hard to call. The CDR3 spans 16 residues. Germline values: CDR1 MNHNS, CDR2 SASEGT. The CDR3 DNA reads TGTGCCAACAGTGAAGCGCTAAGGCCCTCTGGAAACACCATATATTTT. Translated, it gives CANSEALRPSGNTIYF.

V and J are TRBV4-2 and TRBJ2-3; D not certain. The germline V gene encodes CDR1 LGHNA and CDR2 YNFKEQ. The CDR3 has 14 residues. V dropped 0 bases and J dropped 5 bases, with 9 bases sitting between them. CDR3: CASSQDWRGDTQYF. The CDR3 bases are TGTGCCAGCAGCCAAGATTGGCGCGGAGATACGCAGTATTTT.

The V gene is TRBV6-5, the J gene TRBJ2-5; D unclear. The germline V and J ends were trimmed by 0 bases and 3 bases, with 8 bases remaining between them. CDR3 length: 14 amino acids. In germline, CDR1 is MNHEY, CDR2 SVGAGI. The CDR3 nucleotides read TGTGCCAGCAGTTACTCGGGCAGAGAAGAGACCCAGTACTTC. Protein: CASSYSGREETQYF.

This chain uses TRBV10-3 with TRBJ1-2, with 8 bases fitting TRBD1. The CDR3 is 13 amino acids. V lost 8 bases and J lost 6; bases outside the gene matches: 8. CDR1 is ENHRY and CDR2 is SYGVKD in the germline V gene. For the CDR3, the DNA is TGTGCCATCGAAGACAGGGGCACTGATGGCTACACCTTC. Its translation is CAIEDRGTDGYTF.

The J gene is TRBJ1-2, the V gene TRBV19, with D maybe TRBD1 (5 bases). V lost 9 bases, J lost 4 bases, and 12 bases lay in between. In germline, CDR1 is LNHDA, CDR2 SQIVND (reference sequence). This CDR3 spans 12 amino acids. CDR3 amino acids: CASADRGYGYTF. CDR3 coding DNA: TGTGCCAGCGCCGACAGAGGCTATGGCTACACCTTC.

This chain uses TRBV30 with TRBJ1-3, with D possibly being TRBD1 (6 bases). There are 20 residues in the CDR3. Trimming left V 0 bases short and J 0 bases short, with 24 bases between. Germline V gene sequence: CDR1 GTSNPN, CDR2 SVGIG (reference sequence). CDR3 sequence reads: CAWSVPPGANSPLSGNTIYF. CDR3 nucleotide sequence: TGTGCCTGGAGTGTACCCCCGGGGGCGAATTCCCCGCTCTCTGGAAACACCATATATTTT.

The genes are TRBV25-1 and TRBJ1-1; the D is unclear. This CDR3 contains 11 residues. Per germline, CDR1 MGHDK and CDR2 SYGVNS. Trimming left V 4 bases short and J 4 bases short, with 4 bases between. DNA for the CDR3: TGTGCCAGCAGTGCCCTCACTGAAGCTTTCTTT. Residues: CASSALTEAFF.

This clone was recorded only once. The chain uses TRBV6-5 and TRBJ1-1; no clear D gene. There are 11 residues in the CDR3. The V end was cut by 4 bases, the J end by 5 bases, with 5 bases between. Germline CDR1 is MNHEY and CDR2 is SVGAGI. The CDR3 DNA sequence: TGTGCCAGCAGTTTCGGGACTGAAGCTTTCTTT. The encoded protein is CASSFGTEAFF.

The CDR3, as DNA: TGCGCCAGCAGGTCGGACAGTCGGCTTGAAAAACTGTTTTTT. This sequence encodes CASRSDSRLEKLFF. V and J are TRBV4-1 and TRBJ1-4; the D gene is possibly TRBD1 (6 bases). Trimming shortened V by 6 bases and J by 7 bases, and 15 bases separated the two germline ends. The CDR3 extends over 14 amino acids. Germline CDR1 is MGHRA and CDR2 is YSYEKL.

A word on this clone: In the same sample, other DNA sequences code for this CDR3. J is TRBJ1-2 and V is TRBV28, with TRBD1 identical over 8 bases. Unmatched junction bases numbered 12, after V lost 2 bases and J lost 1 base. Germline assignment: CDR1 MDHEN and CDR2 SYDVKM. The CDR3 sequence is 18 residues long. The CDR3 loop is CASSLERTGIDLNYGYTF. In DNA form, the CDR3 reads TGTGCCAGCAGTTTAGAGCGGACAGGGATTGACCTTAACTATGGCTACACCTTC.

This sequence joins TRBV24-1 and TRBJ1-1; D is uncertain. The CDR3 is 13 residues long. Germline V CDR1 and CDR2: KGHDR, SFDVKD. The V end lost 6 bases, the J end lost 1 base, and 8 bases lay between the germline ends. CDR3 nucleotides: TGTGCCACCAGTCGGGAGGGGAACACTGAAGCTTTCTTT. Protein: CATSREGNTEAFF.

V gene TRBV2 combines with J gene TRBJ2-2, with TRBD2 as a possible D gene (6 bases). The CDR3 has 14 residues. The V gene lost 7 bases and the J gene lost 2 bases, with 11 bases spanning the gap. The germline V gene encodes CDR1 SNHLY and CDR2 FYNNEI. For the CDR3, the DNA is TGTGCCAGCATGCGGGGATCCAACACCGGGGAGCTGTTTTTT. Amino acid sequence: CASMRGSNTGELFF.

This chain joins TRBV10-1 and TRBJ2-7; the D gene could be TRBD1 or TRBD2 (5 bases each). This CDR3 comprises 12 residues. V was pared by 5 bases and J by 3 bases, with 8 bases between. The V gene's germline CDR1 is WNHNN and CDR2 SYGVQD (reference sequence). The CDR3 coding sequence is TGCGCCAGCAGTAGGGGAGACTACGAGCAGTACTTC. Translated, it gives CASSRGDYEQYF.

This chain joins TRBV24-1 and TRBJ1-1; D unresolved. The CDR3 length is 10 residues. Trimming removed 7 bases from V and 1 base from J, with 0 bases in between. Germline V gene sequence: CDR1 KGHDR, CDR2 SFDVKD. The CDR3 DNA reads as TGTGCCACCAGGAACACTGAAGCTTTCTTT. Protein product: CATRNTEAFF.

This sequence joins TRBV4-2 and TRBJ1-2; possibly TRBD1 for D (6 bases). This CDR3 spans 16 amino acids. Looked up from germline, CDR1 is LGHNA and CDR2 is YNFKEQ. V lost 4 bases to trimming and J lost 1 base, with 16 bases between them. The CDR3 reads CASSLNYRAVNYGYTF. The CDR3, as DNA: TGTGCCAGCAGCCTCAACTACAGGGCAGTTAACTATGGCTACACCTTC.